These 20 T cell receptor beta chains came from one sample sequenced in a study of shared clonotypes between healthy human individuals (dated by TCRdb to about 2020). Library preparation used the immunoSEQ multiplex PCR assay. TCRdb mirrors the immuneACCESS table, restricted to in-frame sequences. Some clones are absent from its copies; in checked studies, under half trace to an unresolved V gene, and the reason for the others is unknown. The sample has about 500,000 clones on record, over 60% of them singletons. More than 10% of the sample is taken by the ten largest. Input material: PBMCs. The source is a woman aged 40 to 49 in good health. Some clones in this sample may be carry-over from other donors' samples.

The genes are TRBV29-1 and TRBJ2-5, with D possibly matching TRBD2 (5 bases). The germline V gene has CDR1 SQVTM and CDR2 ANQGSEA. V lost 3 bases to trimming and J lost 4 bases, with 12 bases between them. This CDR3 has 13 residues. CDR3 sequence: CSVEIAGLETQYF. In DNA form, the CDR3 reads TGCAGCGTTGAGATCGCAGGACTAGAGACCCAGTACTTC.

The chain links TRBV4-2 to TRBJ1-1, with TRBD1 as a possible D gene (6 bases). The CDR3 is 11 residues long. The V gene's germline CDR1 is LGHNA and CDR2 YNFKEQ. Trimming shortened V by 4 bases and J by 7 bases, and 7 bases separated the two germline ends. This chain's CDR3 is CASSRDIEAFF. The CDR3 DNA is TGTGCCAGCAGCCGGGACATTGAAGCTTTCTTT.

This clone occurred a few times. The chain uses TRBV4-1 and TRBJ2-2, with D possibly matching TRBD1 (5 bases). Trimming removed 0 bases from V and 6 bases from J, with 20 bases in between. Germline V gene data show CDR1 as MGHRA and CDR2 as YSYEKL. The CDR3 runs 18 residues. CDR3 loop: CASSQDLTAIGRPGELFF. The CDR3, as DNA: TGCGCCAGCAGCCAAGATCTGACAGCTATCGGACGGCCCGGGGAGCTGTTTTTT.

The chain joins TRBV29-1 to TRBJ1-3, with D possibly matching TRBD1 (6 bases). Trimming left V 2 bases short and J 2 bases short, with 7 bases between. Germline values: CDR1 SQVTM, CDR2 ANQGSEA. CDR3 length equals 13 residues. CDR3: CSVERQAGNTIYF. The CDR3 DNA follows: TGCAGCGTTGAAAGACAGGCTGGAAACACCATATATTTT.

This clone has more than one count but fewer than ten. This chain connects TRBV5-1 to TRBJ1-3; perhaps TRBD1 as D (6 bases). The CDR3 sequence is 17 residues long. Germline CDR1 is SGHRS and CDR2 is YFSETQ. V was cut by 0 bases and J by 4 bases, with 17 bases left in between. In DNA, the CDR3 is TGCGCCAGCAGCTTGGGGGACAACAGGGTGTCCGGAAACACCATATATTTT. Its protein is CASSLGDNRVSGNTIYF.

Worth noting for this clone: Germline and junction disagree at one end, which may indicate a read error. J is TRBJ2-7 and V is TRBV19; TRBD2 might be the D (6 bases). The germline V gene has CDR1 LNHDA and CDR2 SQIVND (reference sequence). The length of the CDR3 is 14 residues. The DNA of the CDR3 is TGTGCCAGTAGTATAGAGGCGGGACGGAGAAGTTTGAACTTC. Protein sequence: CASSIEAGRRSLNF.

This clone was detected once. The gene calls are TRBV10-2 and TRBJ1-1, with D hard to call. The germline CDR1 and CDR2 sequences are WSHSY and SAAADI. This CDR3 spans 13 amino acids. The V and J ends lost 2 bases and 1 base respectively, with 5 bases between them. CDR3 DNA sequence: TGCGCCAGCAGTGAGACGGGGAACACTGAAGCTTTCTTT. This sequence encodes CASSETGNTEAFF.

Comment on this clone: Additional DNA sequences in this sample encode the identical CDR3. The V call is TRBV5-1, the J call TRBJ1-3; D ambiguous. Germline assignment: CDR1 SGHRS and CDR2 YFSETQ. This CDR3 contains 14 residues. Trimming stripped 3 bases from V and 0 bases from J, with 7 bases between. The CDR3 DNA reads TGCGCCAGCAGCTCTGACGGCTCTGGAAACACCATATATTTT. Its protein is CASSSDGSGNTIYF. The whole variable domain, remainder taken from reference TRBV5-1 and TRBJ1-3, is KAGVTQTPRYLIKTRGQQVTLSCSPISGHRSVSWYQQTPGQGLQFLFEYFSETQRNKGNFPGRFSGRQFSNSRSEMNVSTLELGDSALYLCASSSDGSGNTIYFGEGSWLTVV.

The chain links TRBV20-1 to TRBJ1-2; unclear D gene. Germline V gene lookup returns CDR1 DFQATT and CDR2 SNEGSKA (reference sequence). This CDR3 has 11 residues. The germline V and J ends were trimmed by 3 bases and 1 base, with 3 bases remaining between them. CDR3 DNA sequence: TGCAGTGCTAGCTATAACTATGGCTACACCTTC. This sequence encodes CSASYNYGYTF.

This chain joins TRBV11-3 and TRBJ2-1; TRBD2 matches 7 bases. CDR1 and CDR2 (germline): SGHNT, YENEEA. The CDR3 spans 14 residues. Trimming took 3 bases from V and 7 from J; bases not matched to a gene: 6. DNA of the CDR3: TGTGCCAGCAGCTTCGGCGGGAGTCGGAATGAGCAGTTCTTC. Translation gives CASSFGGSRNEQFF. Supplemented by reference TRBV11-3 and TRBJ2-1, the full variable domain reads EAGVVQSPRYKIIEKKQPVAFWCNPISGHNTLYWYLQNLGQGPELLIRYENEEAVDDSQLPKDRFSAERLKGVDSTLKIQPAELGDSAVYLCASSFGGSRNEQFFGPGTRLTVL.

On this clone: A read error is likely here: a far larger clone is one base away. The sample holds other DNA sequences that translate to the same CDR3. The CDR3 spells CSVGTYNEQFF. In nucleotides, the CDR3 is TGCAGTGTTGGAACCTACAATGAGCAGTTCTTC. The chain is built from TRBV29-1 and TRBJ2-1; D is ambiguous. Germline CDR1 and CDR2: SQVTM and ANQGSEA. The CDR3 totals 11 residues.

This clone was detected a few times. Other DNA sequences from this sample encode an identical CDR3 as well. The chain has TRBV28 and TRBJ2-1; 11 bases match TRBD1. This CDR3 is 16 amino acids long. Per germline, CDR1 MDHEN and CDR2 SYDVKM. The V gene end was trimmed by 5 bases and the J gene end by 7 bases; junction bases not matched to a gene: 10. CDR3 in amino acids: CASSTPGTGGINEQFF. In DNA, the CDR3 is TGTGCCAGCAGTACCCCCGGGACAGGGGGGATTAATGAGCAGTTCTTC.

In the case of this clone: A read error is the likely source, as a far larger clone sits one nucleotide away. The rearrangement joins TRBV4-2 to TRBJ2-5, with TRBD2 matching 15 bases. The last part of the DNA fits TRBJ2-7 better; the J call may be wrong. Germline CDR1 LGHNA, CDR2 YNFKEQ. The CDR3 runs 17 residues. CDR3 sequence: CASSQEGLAGGSYEQYF. DNA for the CDR3: TGTGCCAGCAGCCAAGAAGGACTAGCGGGAGGGTCCTACGAGCAGTACTTC.

The chain couples TRBV4-1 to TRBJ2-4, with 9 nucleotides matching TRBD2. The CDR3 covers 15 residues. The germline gives CDR1 MGHRA, CDR2 YSYEKL. J was trimmed by 8 bases and V by 4 bases; bases with no gene match: 9. CDR3 loop: CASSLAGVIGDIQYF. The CDR3 bases are TGCGCCAGCAGCCTAGCGGGAGTCATCGGGGACATTCAGTACTTC.

This chain joins TRBV2 and TRBJ2-2; the D gene is possibly TRBD1 (6 bases). Trimming removed 2 bases at V and 7 bases at J, with 8 bases between. The CDR3 runs to 13 residues. Germline assignment: CDR1 SNHLY and CDR2 FYNNEI. In DNA form, the CDR3 reads TGTGCCAGCAGTGAACAGGGACACGGGGAGCTGTTTTTT. Protein product: CASSEQGHGELFF.

The rearrangement links TRBV4-1 to TRBJ1-5; TRBD1 agrees at 7 bases. The germline V gene has CDR1 MGHRA and CDR2 YSYEKL. CDR3 length: 16 amino acids. With 3 bases clipped from V and 4 bases from J, the junction kept 9 bases outside the gene matches. CDR3: CASSQRDSVPNQPQHF. DNA of the CDR3: TGCGCCAGCAGCCAGAGGGACAGCGTACCTAATCAGCCCCAGCATTTT.

The chain uses TRBV28 and TRBJ1-1; 7 bases line up with TRBD1. CDR3 length equals 15 residues. J lost 1 base, V lost 11 bases, and 13 bases had no gene match. Germline CDR1 MDHEN, CDR2 SYDVKM. The DNA for the CDR3 is TGTGCCGGAGAGGGGGCGCCCCCTCGGAACACTGAAGCTTTCTTT. It encodes CAGEGAPPRNTEAFF.

CDR3 loop: CASSPRLAGGGTDTQYF. The DNA of the CDR3 is TGTGCCAGCAGCCCTAGACTAGCGGGAGGGGGCACAGATACGCAGTATTTT. The genes are TRBV7-7 and TRBJ2-3; TRBD2 agrees at 14 bases. This CDR3 is built from 17 residues. In germline, CDR1 is SSHAT, CDR2 FNYEAQ (reference sequence). V dropped 5 bases and J dropped 1; count of bases not matched to a gene: 5.

This clone was seen once. The chain combines TRBV5-1 with TRBJ2-2; D gene unclear. V lost 4 bases and J lost 5, with 12 bases in between. The germline V gene encodes CDR1 SGHRS and CDR2 YFSETQ. This CDR3 is built from 14 residues. For the CDR3, the DNA is TGCGCCAGCAGCCCGCAAGGACCGACCGGGGAGCTGTTTTTT. Amino acid sequence: CASSPQGPTGELFF.

Points on this clone: Only one base separates this from a far larger clonotype, so it likely reflects a read error. The rearrangement uses TRBV25-1 and TRBJ2-7, with 8 bases matching TRBD1. Germline CDR1 MGHDK, CDR2 SYGVNS. This CDR3 comprises 14 residues. Here the CDR3 DNA reads TGTGCCAGCGGCGGACAGGGTCGATCCTACGAGCGGTACTTC. Protein sequence: CASGGQGRSYERYF.